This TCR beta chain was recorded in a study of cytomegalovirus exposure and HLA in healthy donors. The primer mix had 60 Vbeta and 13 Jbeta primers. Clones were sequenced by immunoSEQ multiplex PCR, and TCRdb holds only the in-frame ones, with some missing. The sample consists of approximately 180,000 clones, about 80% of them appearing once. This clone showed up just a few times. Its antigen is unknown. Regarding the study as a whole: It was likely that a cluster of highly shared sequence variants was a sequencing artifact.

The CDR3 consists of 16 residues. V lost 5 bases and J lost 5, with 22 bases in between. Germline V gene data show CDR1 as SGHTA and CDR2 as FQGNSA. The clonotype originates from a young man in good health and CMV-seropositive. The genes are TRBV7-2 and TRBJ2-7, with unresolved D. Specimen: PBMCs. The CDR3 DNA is TGTGCCAGCAGCCCTTCACCCGACGTAGGCGGCGACGAGCAGTACTTC. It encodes CASSPSPDVGGDEQYF.